Listed below are T cell receptor beta chains from one sample, sequenced in a study of blood T cell repertoires in COVID-19. Produced via immunoSEQ multiplex PCR; TCRdb's table is partial and in-frame only. The profile covers 240,000 or so clones, with over 75% appearing a single time and 0.65% to 0.95% taken by the ten largest. Material: peripheral blood. All receptors derive from a woman in her twenties or thirties with acute or convalescent COVID-19. The CDR3 runs from the conserved cysteine through the conserved F or W. D genes are given only for firm matches. Clone size appears in some rows only: once, few, many, or a class for an expanded clone.

>-|TRBJ2-2|-|TRBV6-2/TRBV6-3
CASSYSSGWRGAKNTGELFF
TGTGCCAGCAGTTACTCGTCGGGGTGGAGAGGCGCAAAGAACACCGGGGAGCTGTTTTTT
>-|TRBJ1-4|TRBD1|TRBV7-9
CASSPAAGTDNKKLFF
TGTGCCAGCAGCCCCGCGGCCGGGACAGACAATAAAAAACTGTTTTTT
>-|TRBJ2-2|-|TRBV4-1
CASSDRHATSTAPGELFF
TGCGCCAGCAGCGACCGACACGCTACTAGTACCGCCCCCGGGGAGCTGTTTTTT
>-|TRBJ2-2|-|TRBV12-3/TRBV12-4
CASSSRTTRELFF
TGTGCCAGCAGTTCCCGGACAACCAGGGAGCTGTTTTTT
>-|TRBJ1-4|TRBD1|TRBV19
CASSRPTGGPATNEKLFF
TGTGCCAGTAGCCGCCCTACAGGGGGCCCCGCAACTAATGAAAAACTGTTTTTT
>-|TRBJ1-1|-|TRBV6-6
CASSYTGLAFF
TGTGCCAGCAGTTACACAGGGTTGGCTTTCTTT
>once|TRBJ1-5|-|TRBV19
CASSTGDLSQPQHF
TGTGCCAGTAGTACAGGGGATTTGAGTCAGCCCCAGCATTTT
>once|TRBJ2-7|-|TRBV10-3
CAISEALLARLGKKTYEQYF
TGTGCCATCAGTGAGGCCCTCTTGGCGAGACTCGGAAAAAAAACCTACGAGCAGTACTTC
>-|TRBJ1-1|TRBD1|TRBV18
CASSTTGVRDTEAFF
TGTGCCAGCTCAACGACAGGGGTTCGGGACACTGAAGCTTTCTTT
>-|TRBJ2-7|-|TRBV5-6
CASSRTAYEQYF
TGTGCCAGCAGCCGAACAGCTTACGAGCAGTACTTC
>-|TRBJ1-2|-|TRBV20-1
CSARDLAGYTF
TGCAGTGCTAGAGATTTGGCTGGCTACACCTTC
>-|TRBJ1-5|TRBD1|TRBV5-1
CASSPGQHSNQPQHF
TGCGCCAGCAGCCCGGGACAGCATAGCAATCAGCCCCAGCATTTT
>-|TRBJ2-1|-|TRBV7-2
CASRFRSGYNEQFF
TGTGCCAGCAGATTTCGGTCGGGGTACAATGAGCAGTTCTTC
>-|TRBJ1-5|TRBD1|TRBV6-2/TRBV6-3
CASSIRDRKISNQPQHF
TGTGCCAGCAGTATCCGGGACAGAAAGATTAGCAATCAGCCCCAGCATTTT
>-|TRBJ2-2|TRBD1|TRBV18
CASSRRQGRYTGELFF
TGTGCCAGCTCACGGCGACAGGGGAGGTACACCGGGGAGCTGTTTTTT
>-|TRBJ1-2|-|TRBV11-1
CASSPTNYGYTF
TGTGCCAGCAGCCCGACAAACTATGGCTACACCTTC
>-|TRBJ2-1|TRBD2|TRBV9
CASSVELAGLNEQFF
TGTGCCAGCAGCGTAGAACTAGCGGGTCTCAATGAGCAGTTCTTC
>few|TRBJ2-5|TRBD1|TRBV25-1
CASSNGQGPVLETQYF
TGTGCCAGCAGTAACGGACAGGGGCCAGTATTAGAGACCCAGTACTTC
>-|TRBJ1-2|TRBD1|TRBV29-1
CSVRQGDYGYTF
TGCAGCGTTCGTCAGGGGGACTATGGCTACACCTTC
>-|TRBJ2-2|TRBD1|TRBV10-3
CAISGDRGTGELFF
TGTGCCATCAGCGGGGACAGGGGTACCGGGGAGCTGTTTTTT
>-|TRBJ2-7|TRBD2|TRBV7-8
CASSLPPGTRYYEQYF
TGTGCCAGCAGCCTCCCCCCCGGGACTAGATACTACGAGCAGTACTTC
>-|TRBJ2-1|-|TRBV30
CAWIDTSSYNEQFF
TGTGCCTGGATTGACACGAGCTCCTACAATGAGCAGTTCTTC